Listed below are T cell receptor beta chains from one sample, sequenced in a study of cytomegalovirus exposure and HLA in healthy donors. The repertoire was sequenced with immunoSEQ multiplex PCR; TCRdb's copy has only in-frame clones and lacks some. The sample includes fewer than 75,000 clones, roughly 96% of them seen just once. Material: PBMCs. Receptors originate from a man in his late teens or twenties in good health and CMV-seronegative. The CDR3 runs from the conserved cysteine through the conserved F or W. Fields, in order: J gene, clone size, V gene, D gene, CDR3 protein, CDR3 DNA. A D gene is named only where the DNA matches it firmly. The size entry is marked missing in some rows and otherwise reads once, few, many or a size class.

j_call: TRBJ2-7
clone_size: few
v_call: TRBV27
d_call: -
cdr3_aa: CASSLQPRMVYEQYF
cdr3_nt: TGTGCCAGCAGTTTACAGCCTAGGATGGTCTACGAGCAGTACTTC

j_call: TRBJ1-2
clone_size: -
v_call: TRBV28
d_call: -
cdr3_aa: CASSSSAIYGYTF
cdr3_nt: TGTGCCAGCAGTTCATCAGCGATCTATGGCTACACCTTC

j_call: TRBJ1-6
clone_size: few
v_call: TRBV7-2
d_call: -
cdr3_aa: CASSRDGTYNSPLHF
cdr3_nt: TGTGCCAGCAGCCGCGACGGGACCTATAATTCACCCCTCCACTTT

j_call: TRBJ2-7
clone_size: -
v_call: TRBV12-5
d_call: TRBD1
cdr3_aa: CASGLVPLGQGASGIDEQYF
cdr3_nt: TGTGCTAGTGGTTTGGTACCCCTCGGACAGGGGGCTTCAGGAATCGACGAGCAGTACTTC

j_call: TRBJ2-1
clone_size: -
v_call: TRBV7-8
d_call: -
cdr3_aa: CASSSQHAAYNEQFF
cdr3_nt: TGTGCCAGCAGCTCGCAACACGCAGCGTACAATGAGCAGTTCTTC

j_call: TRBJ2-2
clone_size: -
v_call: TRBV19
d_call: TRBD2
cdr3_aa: CASSISSGGVFTGELFF
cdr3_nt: TGTGCCAGTAGTATTTCTAGCGGGGGGGTTTTCACCGGGGAGCTGTTTTTT

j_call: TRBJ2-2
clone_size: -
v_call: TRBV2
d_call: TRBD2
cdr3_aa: CASRHTSGGYTGELFF
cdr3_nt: TGTGCCAGCAGGCATACTAGCGGGGGGTACACCGGGGAGCTGTTTTTT

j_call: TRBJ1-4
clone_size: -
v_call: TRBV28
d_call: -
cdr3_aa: CASSLFPSRGNEKLFF
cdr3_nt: TGTGCCAGCAGTTTATTTCCGAGCCGAGGTAATGAAAAACTGTTTTTT

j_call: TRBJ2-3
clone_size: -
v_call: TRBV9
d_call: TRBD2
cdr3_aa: CASSVSGGAFHSVTDTQYF
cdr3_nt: TGTGCCAGCAGCGTGAGCGGGGGGGCGTTTCACTCGGTGACAGATACGCAGTATTTT

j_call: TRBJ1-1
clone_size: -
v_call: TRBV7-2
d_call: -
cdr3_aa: CASSLAPRTMNTEAFF
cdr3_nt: TGTGCCAGCAGCTTAGCACCTAGGACAATGAACACTGAAGCTTTCTTT

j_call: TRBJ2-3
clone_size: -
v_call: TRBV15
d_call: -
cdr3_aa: CATSREGPGTDTQYF
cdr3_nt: TGTGCCACCAGCAGGGAGGGACCCGGCACAGATACGCAGTATTTT

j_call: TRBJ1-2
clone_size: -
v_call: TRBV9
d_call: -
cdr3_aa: CASSTLQGKSGYTF
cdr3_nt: TGTGCCAGCAGCACCTTGCAGGGGAAGAGTGGCTACACCTTC

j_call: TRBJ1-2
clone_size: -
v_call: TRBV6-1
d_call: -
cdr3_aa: CASSDWAGTDYGYTF
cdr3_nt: TGTGCCAGCAGTGATTGGGCAGGGACTGACTATGGCTACACCTTC

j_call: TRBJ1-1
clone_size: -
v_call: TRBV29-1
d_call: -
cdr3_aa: CSHSENTEAFF
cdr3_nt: TGCAGCCACTCCGAGAACACTGAAGCTTTCTTT

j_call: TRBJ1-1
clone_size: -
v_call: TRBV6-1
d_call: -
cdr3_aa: CASSDIGDSTEAFF
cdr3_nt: TGTGCCAGCAGTGATATCGGGGATTCCACTGAAGCTTTCTTT

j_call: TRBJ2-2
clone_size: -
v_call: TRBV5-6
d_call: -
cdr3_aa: CASSFPGTGELFF
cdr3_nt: TGTGCCAGCAGCTTTCCAGGGACCGGGGAGCTGTTTTTT

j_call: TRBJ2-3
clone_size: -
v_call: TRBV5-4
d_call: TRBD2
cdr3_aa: CASSSRPLRLSGGPDTQYF
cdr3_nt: TGTGCCAGCAGCTCCCGCCCCCTTCGACTTAGCGGGGGGCCCGATACGCAGTATTTT

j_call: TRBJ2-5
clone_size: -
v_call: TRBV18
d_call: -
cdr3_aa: CASSPPASQETQYF
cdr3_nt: TGTGCCAGCTCACCACCGGCCAGTCAAGAGACCCAGTACTTC

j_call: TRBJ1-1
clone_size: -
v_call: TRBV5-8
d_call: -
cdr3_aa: CASSIPGNTEAFF
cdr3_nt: TGTGCCAGCAGCATACCAGGGAACACTGAAGCTTTCTTT

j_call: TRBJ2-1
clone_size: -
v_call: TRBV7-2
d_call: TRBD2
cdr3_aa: CASSSVSGRSNEQFF
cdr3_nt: TGTGCCAGCAGCTCAGTTAGCGGGAGGAGTAATGAGCAGTTCTTC

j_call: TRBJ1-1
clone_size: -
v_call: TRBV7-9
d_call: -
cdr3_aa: CASSHPGTEAFF
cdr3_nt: TGTGCCAGCAGCCACCCGGGGACTGAAGCTTTCTTT

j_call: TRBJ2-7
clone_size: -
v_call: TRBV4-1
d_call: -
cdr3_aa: CASSPPTGAYEQYF
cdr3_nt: TGCGCCAGCAGCCCGCCGACAGGCGCCTACGAGCAGTACTTC

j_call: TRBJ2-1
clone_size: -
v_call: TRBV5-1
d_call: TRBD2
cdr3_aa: CASTETSGVSSYNEQFF
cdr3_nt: TGCGCCAGCACCGAGACTAGCGGGGTGAGCTCCTACAATGAGCAGTTCTTC

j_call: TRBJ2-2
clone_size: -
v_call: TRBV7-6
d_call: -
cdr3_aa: CASSLMAGANTGELFF
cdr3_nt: TGTGCCAGCAGCCTCATGGCGGGGGCCAACACCGGGGAGCTGTTTTTT

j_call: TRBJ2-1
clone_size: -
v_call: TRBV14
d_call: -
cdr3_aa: CASSQLGGGSYNEQFF
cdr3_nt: TGTGCCAGCAGCCAACTTGGTGGAGGGTCCTACAATGAGCAGTTCTTC

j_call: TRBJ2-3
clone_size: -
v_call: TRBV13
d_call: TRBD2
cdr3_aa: CASAARGSSTDTQYF
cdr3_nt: TGTGCCAGCGCAGCGCGGGGGAGTAGCACAGATACGCAGTATTTT

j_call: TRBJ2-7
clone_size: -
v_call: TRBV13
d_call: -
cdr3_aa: CASSRGAYEQYF
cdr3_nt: TGTGCCAGCAGCCGCGGGGCCTACGAGCAGTACTTC

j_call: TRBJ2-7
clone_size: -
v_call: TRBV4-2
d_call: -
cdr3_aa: CASSQGLVTWEQYF
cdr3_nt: TGTGCCAGCAGCCAAGGACTAGTCACCTGGGAGCAGTACTTC

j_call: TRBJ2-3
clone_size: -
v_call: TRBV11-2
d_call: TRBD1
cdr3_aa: CALAGGNF
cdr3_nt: TGTGCTTTAGCAGGGGGTAATTTT

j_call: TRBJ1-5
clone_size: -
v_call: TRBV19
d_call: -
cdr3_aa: CASHLGNSNQPQHF
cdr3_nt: TGTGCCAGTCACCTAGGTAATAGCAATCAGCCCCAGCATTTT

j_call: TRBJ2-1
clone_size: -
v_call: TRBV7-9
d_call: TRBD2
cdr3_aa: CASSPLAGESYNEQFF
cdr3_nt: TGTGCCAGCAGCCCCCTGGCGGGGGAGTCCTACAATGAGCAGTTCTTC

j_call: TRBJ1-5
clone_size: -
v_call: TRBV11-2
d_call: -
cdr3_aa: CASSLRGVGNQPQHF
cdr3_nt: TGTGCCAGCAGCTTACGGGGGGTGGGTAATCAGCCCCAGCATTTT

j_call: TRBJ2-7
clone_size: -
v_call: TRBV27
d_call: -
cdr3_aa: CASSSGSYEQYF
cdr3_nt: TGTGCCAGCAGTTCTGGTAGCTACGAGCAGTACTTC

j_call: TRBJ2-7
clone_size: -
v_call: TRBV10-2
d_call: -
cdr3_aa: CASSEAKSGHYEQYF
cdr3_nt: TGCGCCAGCAGTGAGGCGAAGTCAGGACATTACGAGCAGTACTTC

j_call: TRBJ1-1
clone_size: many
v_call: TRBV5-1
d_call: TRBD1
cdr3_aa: CASRHGQGTTEAFF
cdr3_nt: TGCGCCAGCAGACATGGACAGGGGACCACTGAAGCTTTCTTT

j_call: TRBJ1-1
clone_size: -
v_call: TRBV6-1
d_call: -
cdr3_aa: CASILGPEAFF
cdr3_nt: TGTGCCAGCATCTTGGGGCCTGAAGCTTTCTTT

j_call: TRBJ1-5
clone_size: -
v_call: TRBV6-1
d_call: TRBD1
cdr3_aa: CASSGDRFNSNQPQHF
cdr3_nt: TGTGCCAGCAGTGGGGACAGGTTCAATAGCAATCAGCCCCAGCATTTT

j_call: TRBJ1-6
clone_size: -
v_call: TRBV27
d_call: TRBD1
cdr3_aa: CASSLRGGQEASSYNSPLHF
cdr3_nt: TGTGCCAGCAGTTTACGGGGCGGACAGGAGGCTAGCTCCTATAATTCACCCCTCCACTTT

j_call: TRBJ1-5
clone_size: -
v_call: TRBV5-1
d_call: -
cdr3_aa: CASRPGQSIGAQHF
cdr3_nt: TGCGCCAGCAGGCCGGGACAATCTATCGGGGCACAGCATTTT

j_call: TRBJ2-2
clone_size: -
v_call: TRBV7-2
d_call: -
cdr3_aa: CASSLHGQNTGELFF
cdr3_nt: TGTGCCAGCAGCTTACATGGACAGAACACCGGGGAGCTGTTTTTT

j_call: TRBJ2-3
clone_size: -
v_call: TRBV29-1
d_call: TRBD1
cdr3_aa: CSGDRGSTDTQYF
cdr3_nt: TGCAGCGGGGACAGGGGTAGCACAGATACGCAGTATTTT

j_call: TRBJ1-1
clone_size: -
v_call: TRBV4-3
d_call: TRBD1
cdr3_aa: CASSRKQGLTTEAFF
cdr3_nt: TGCGCCAGCAGCCGCAAACAGGGGCTAACTACTGAAGCTTTCTTT

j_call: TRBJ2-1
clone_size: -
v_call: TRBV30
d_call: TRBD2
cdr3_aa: CAWNTPGLAGYNEQFF
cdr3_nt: TGTGCCTGGAATACTCCGGGACTAGCGGGGTACAATGAGCAGTTCTTC